This passage covers 17 T cell receptor beta chains from one sample sequenced in a study of T cell responses to AZD1222 COVID-19 vaccine (dated by TCRdb to about 2021). Receptor libraries were prepared by the immunoSEQ multiplex PCR assay. TCRdb obtained this table from immuneACCESS and retained in-frame rearrangements with V and J assigned. These tables miss some clones; where compared with another copy, unresolved V genes account for less than half of the shortfall, and the remainder is unexplained. The sample includes under 200,000 clones, with about 90% observed a single time. Of the sample, around 5.9% falls within the top ten clones. Per the publication, the time point label means: baseline before first vaccination. Sample: peripheral blood, taken on day 0 of AZD1222 vaccination. Receptors originate from an adult in good health.

The chain carries TRBV28 and TRBJ2-7; D is unresolved. The CDR3 runs to 13 residues. CDR1 is MDHEN, CDR2 SYDVKM, per germline. Trimming stripped 2 bases from V and 3 bases from J, with 8 bases between. The CDR3 sequence: CASSLGQVYEQYF. CDR3 bases: TGTGCCAGCAGTTTAGGTCAGGTCTACGAGCAGTACTTC.

This chain links TRBV19 with TRBJ2-5, with D perhaps matching TRBD1 (5 bases). Germline V CDR1 and CDR2: LNHDA, SQIVND (reference sequence). The CDR3 runs to 14 residues. Trimming took off 5 bases at V and 5 bases at J, with 15 bases between the two ends. CDR3 sequence: CASSPPGARETQYF. The CDR3 DNA follows: TGTGCCAGTAGTCCGCCTGGGGCTAGGGAGACCCAGTACTTC.

The chain uses TRBV10-3 and TRBJ2-7; the D call may be TRBD1 or TRBD2 (5 bases each). CDR1 is ENHRY, CDR2 SYGVKD, per germline. The CDR3 covers 13 residues. V lost 3 bases and J 4 bases, leaving 10 bases between the germline ends. CDR3 nucleotides: TGTGCCATCAGTGACGGGGCACTATACGAGCAGTACTTC. It specifies CAISDGALYEQYF.

The V gene is TRBV28, the J gene TRBJ2-3; D is uncertain. This CDR3 region has 15 residues. Germline CDR1 MDHEN, CDR2 SYDVKM. V shed 7 bases and J shed 0 bases, with 14 bases lying between them. The CDR3 DNA is TGTGCCAGCACCCCCGCTGGGCAGAGCACAGATACGCAGTATTTT. Its translation: CASTPAGQSTDTQYF.

V is TRBV3-1 (or the pseudogene TRBV3-2) and J is TRBJ1-4; D unresolved. The CDR3 has 14 amino acids. V shed 4 bases and J shed 3 bases, with 9 bases lying between them. Germline loops: CDR1 LGHDT, CDR2 YNNKEL (reference sequence). CDR3 DNA: TGTGCCAGCAGCCGCGAGGCGGCTAATGAAAAACTGTTTTTT. Translated, it gives CASSREAANEKLFF.

The CDR3 coding sequence is TGTGCCAGCAGCGAAGGGATAGCCTACGAGCAGTACTTC. The encoded protein is CASSEGIAYEQYF. V usage is TRBV7-8 and J usage is TRBJ2-7; D remains ambiguous. Between the trimmed V and J ends, which lost 5 bases and 2 bases, there was a span of 10 bases. Germline lookup yields CDR1 SGHVS and CDR2 FQNEAQ. The CDR3 sequence is 13 residues long.

The count of this clone is one. The J gene is TRBJ1-3, the V gene TRBV7-2; 7 bases fit TRBD1. The length of the CDR3 is 15 residues. Trimming at V came to 5 bases and at J to 2 bases, leaving 6 bases not matched to a gene. Germline-derived CDR1 and CDR2 are SGHTA and FQGNSA. The CDR3 coding sequence is TGTGCCAGCAGCGAACGACAGGGCACTGGAAACACCATATATTTT. Translating it yields CASSERQGTGNTIYF.

This chain joins TRBV19 and TRBJ1-5, with TRBD1 as a possible D gene (5 bases). The germline V and J ends were trimmed by 1 base and 1 base, with 8 bases remaining between them. This CDR3 has 15 amino acids. The germline V gene encodes CDR1 LNHDA and CDR2 SQIVND (reference sequence). CDR3 amino acids: CASSIGGMSNQPQHF. The CDR3 region has the DNA TGTGCCAGTAGTATAGGGGGGATGAGCAATCAGCCCCAGCATTTT.

Here the CDR3 reads CASSPTGGNPYEQYF. CDR3 DNA sequence: TGTGCCAGCAGCCCGACGGGCGGGAACCCCTACGAGCAGTACTTC. This chain joins TRBV5-4 and TRBJ2-7, with a weak D call TRBD2 (6 bases). Per the germline V gene, CDR1 is SGHNT and CDR2 is YYREEE (reference sequence). The CDR3 consists of 15 residues. Trimming pared 4 bases from V and 2 bases from J, leaving 16 bases between.

This clone has only one observation. This rearrangement joins TRBV24-1 to TRBJ2-1; D assignment may be TRBD1 or TRBD2 (7 bases each). Germline CDR1 is KGHDR and CDR2 is SFDVKD. The CDR3 runs to 12 residues. The V and J ends lost 12 bases and 12 bases respectively, with 20 bases between them. The CDR3 sequence is CAVEKDREGQFF. Written as DNA, the CDR3 is TGTGCCGTCGAAAAAGACAGGGAGGGGCAGTTCTTC.

This chain links TRBV28 with TRBJ1-5, with 7 bases that match TRBD1. The CDR3 runs 14 residues. After removal of 6 bases from V and 5 bases from J, the junction contained 7 bases not matched to a gene. Germline CDR1 and CDR2: MDHEN and SYDVKM. The CDR3 DNA reads as TGTGCCAGCAGATCCGACAGGGAGTATCAGCCCCAGCATTTT. This encodes CASRSDREYQPQHF.

The chain combines TRBV3-1 (or the pseudogene TRBV3-2) with TRBJ2-1; 8 bases align to TRBD2. The CDR3 spans 15 residues. Germline V CDR1 and CDR2: LGHDT, YNNKEL (reference sequence). J lost 9 bases, V lost 0 bases, and 7 bases had no gene match. The CDR3 DNA follows: TGTGCCAGCAGCCAAGATAGGATAGCGGGAAGTGAGCAGTTCTTC. The encoded protein is CASSQDRIAGSEQFF.

The chain combines TRBV19 with TRBJ1-6; D is uncertain. Trimming cost V 5 bases and J 7 bases, with 12 bases left between them. The CDR3 length is 14 residues. Per the germline V gene, CDR1 is LNHDA and CDR2 is SQIVND (reference sequence). The CDR3 here is CASSQRGGNSPLHF. The DNA for the CDR3 is TGTGCCAGTAGTCAGCGGGGAGGCAATTCACCCCTCCACTTT.

The rearrangement joins TRBV3-1 (or the pseudogene TRBV3-2) to TRBJ1-5; D might be TRBD1 (5 bases). This CDR3 spans 13 amino acids. Trimming left V 2 bases short and J 7 bases short, with 9 bases between. Germline CDR1 reads LGHDT; CDR2 reads YNNKEL (reference sequence). CDR3 residues: CASSQQGLQPQHF. The CDR3 nucleotides read TGTGCCAGCAGCCAACAGGGTCTCCAGCCCCAGCATTTT.

The V call is TRBV7-9, the J call TRBJ2-3; D is unresolved. The V end lost 3 bases, the J end lost 2 bases, and 9 bases lay between the germline ends. CDR1 is SEHNR, CDR2 FQNEAQ, per germline (reference sequence). The CDR3 has 14 residues. The CDR3: CASSLVDSTDTQYF. DNA of the CDR3: TGTGCCAGCAGCTTGGTCGATTCCACAGATACGCAGTATTTT.

V is TRBV29-1 and J is TRBJ1-1, with 10 bases aligning to TRBD1. This CDR3 is built from 14 residues. Looked up from germline, CDR1 is SQVTM and CDR2 is ANQGSEA. With V trimmed by 4 bases and J by 5 bases, 7 bases remained unmatched. The DNA of the CDR3 is TGCAGCGTTGGAAGGGACAGGGGTCTTACTGAAGCTTTCTTT. Its protein product is CSVGRDRGLTEAFF.

The CDR3 DNA sequence: TGTGCCTGGAGTCCTGGGGGAGATCAGCCCCAGCATTTT. Translated, it gives CAWSPGGDQPQHF. The rearrangement uses TRBV30 and TRBJ1-5, with D perhaps TRBD1 (5 bases). V shed 2 bases and J shed 5 bases, with 10 bases lying between them. Per germline, CDR1 GTSNPN and CDR2 SVGIG (reference sequence). The CDR3 totals 13 residues.